This is a list of T cell receptor beta chains from one sample in a study of shared clonotypes between healthy human individuals. The assay was immunoSEQ multiplex PCR, and TCRdb's table has in-frame clones only and misses some. Of about 2.2 million clones in the sample, approximately 92% were seen once. Sequenced sample: naive CD8+ T cells from PBMCs. These TCRs come from a young man in good health. Some clones in this sample may be carry-over from other donors' samples. Both conserved end residues are part of each CDR3. The D gene is left open where the match is weak. Some rows mark clone size as missing; the rest say once, few, many or name a class of expanded clone.

clone_size	j_call	v_call	d_call	cdr3_aa	cdr3_nt
.	TRBJ2-4	TRBV7-2	.	CASSRTSAKNIQYF	TGTGCCAGCAGCCGCACGTCAGCCAAAAACATTCAGTACTTC
.	TRBJ1-1	TRBV30	.	CAWNMDLWTEAFF	TGTGCCTGGAATATGGATTTGTGGACTGAAGCTTTCTTT
.	TRBJ2-7	TRBV6-5	.	CASSPRVSSYEQYF	TGTGCCAGCAGTCCGAGAGTTTCTTCCTACGAGCAGTACTTC
once	TRBJ2-7	TRBV6-1	.	CASSVRRVGKDEQYF	TGTGCCAGCAGTGTACGCAGGGTAGGTAAGGACGAGCAGTACTTC
.	TRBJ1-2	TRBV7-9	TRBD1	CASSLATGGSNGYTF	TGTGCCAGCAGCTTAGCAACAGGGGGTTCAAATGGCTACACCTTC
.	TRBJ2-2	TRBV19	.	CASSGLGATGELFF	TGTGCCAGTAGTGGACTGGGGGCAACCGGGGAGCTGTTTTTT
.	TRBJ2-1	TRBV6-5	.	CASSYSMLQDSGQFF	TGTGCCAGCAGTTACTCTATGCTGCAGGACTCTGGACAGTTCTTC
once	TRBJ2-3	TRBV19	TRBD1	CARRDRVATDTQYF	TGTGCCAGAAGGGACAGGGTGGCAACAGATACGCAGTATTTT
.	TRBJ2-2	TRBV27	TRBD2	CASSSDLAGANTGELFF	TGTGCCAGCAGTTCGGACCTAGCGGGAGCGAACACCGGGGAGCTGTTTTTT
.	TRBJ2-5	TRBV9	.	CASSAAGTQETQYF	TGTGCCAGCAGCGCGGCAGGGACCCAAGAGACCCAGTACTTC
.	TRBJ1-2	TRBV15	.	CATSRDRVSSIRYGYTF	TGTGCCACCAGCAGAGACAGGGTTTCATCAATTAGGTATGGCTACACCTTC
.	TRBJ1-1	TRBV6-6	.	CASSSHDRRGTEAFF	TGTGCCAGCAGTTCCCACGACAGAAGGGGCACTGAAGCTTTCTTT
.	TRBJ2-1	TRBV6-6	.	CASRSGVEQFF	TGTGCCAGCAGGTCAGGGGTTGAGCAGTTCTTC
.	TRBJ1-1	TRBV6-5	.	CASSFMATEAFF	TGTGCCAGCAGTTTTATGGCGACTGAAGCTTTCTTT
.	TRBJ1-2	TRBV19	.	CASSTDRDGNYGYTF	TGTGCCAGTAGTACAGACCGGGACGGGAACTATGGCTACACCTTC
.	TRBJ1-4	TRBV28	TRBD1	CASSSKQNRGPMNEKLFF	TGTGCCAGCAGTTCAAAACAAAACAGGGGCCCCATGAATGAAAAACTGTTTTTT
.	TRBJ2-6	TRBV5-1	.	CASSLSGTEVTGANVLTF	TGCGCCAGCAGCTTATCCGGGACGGAAGTAACTGGGGCCAACGTCCTGACTTTC
.	TRBJ2-1	TRBV5-1	TRBD1	CASSLSHRGGEQFF	TGCGCCAGCAGCCTCAGCCACAGGGGCGGTGAGCAGTTCTTC
.	TRBJ1-1	TRBV10-3	.	CAISPVLYTEAFF	TGTGCCATCAGCCCCGTTTTGTACACTGAAGCTTTCTTT
.	TRBJ2-2	TRBV27	.	CASSRAAGELFF	TGTGCCAGCAGCCGAGCGGCCGGGGAGCTGTTTTTT
.	TRBJ1-1	TRBV5-6	TRBD1	CASSRKPGQGAVEAFF	TGTGCCAGCAGCCGAAAGCCGGGACAGGGGGCGGTGGAAGCTTTCTTT
.	TRBJ1-6	TRBV4-1	TRBD1	CASSQTGQGKSPLHF	TGCGCCAGCAGCCAGACGGGACAGGGAAAGTCACCCCTCCACTTT
.	TRBJ2-7	TRBV5-6	TRBD2	CASSPTWTSGSYEQYF	TGTGCCAGCAGCCCAACATGGACTAGCGGGAGCTACGAGCAGTACTTC
.	TRBJ2-3	TRBV10-2	.	CASSETGGLPHTQYF	TGCGCCAGCAGTGAGACTGGAGGCCTACCCCATACGCAGTATTTT
.	TRBJ2-7	TRBV6-1	.	CASSGQEFYEQYF	TGTGCCAGCAGTGGCCAGGAATTCTACGAGCAGTACTTC
.	TRBJ1-1	TRBV28	TRBD1	CASSDKGAHWKTFF	TGTGCCAGCAGTGATAAGGGGGCGCACTGGAAAACTTTCTTT
.	TRBJ2-7	TRBV14	.	CASSYGGYEQYF	TGTGCCAGCAGCTACGGAGGCTACGAGCAGTACTTC
once	TRBJ1-5	TRBV9	.	CASIRLAHSTNQPQHF	TGTGCCAGCATTCGACTGGCACATTCTACAAATCAGCCCCAGCATTTT
.	TRBJ2-7	TRBV7-8	.	CASSLAITYEQYF	TGTGCCAGCAGCTTAGCGATTACCTACGAGCAGTACTTC
.	TRBJ2-3	TRBV2	TRBD2	CASSPAGMGTDTQYF	TGTGCCAGCAGTCCAGCGGGAATGGGCACAGATACGCAGTATTTT
.	TRBJ2-7	TRBV4-1	TRBD2	CASSLLGSGRAAEQYF	TGCGCCAGCAGCCTTTTAGGGAGCGGGAGGGCCGCCGAGCAGTACTTC
once	TRBJ1-1	TRBV5-4	.	CASSLDREAFF	TGTGCCAGCAGCTTGGACAGGGAAGCTTTCTTT
.	TRBJ2-2	TRBV10-3	.	CAISDPSKGINGELFF	TGTGCCATCAGTGACCCCTCGAAAGGAATCAACGGGGAGCTGTTTTTT
.	TRBJ2-3	TRBV7-9	TRBD2	CASIRDYSTDTQYF	TGTGCCAGCATCCGGGACTATAGCACAGATACGCAGTATTTT
.	TRBJ2-1	TRBV19	TRBD2	CASSPRTSGEYNEQFF	TGTGCCAGTAGTCCCCGGACTAGCGGGGAATACAATGAGCAGTTCTTC
.	TRBJ2-1	TRBV2	TRBD2	CASSRISGISYNEQFF	TGTGCCAGCAGTCGGATAAGCGGGATCTCCTACAATGAGCAGTTCTTC
once	TRBJ2-7	TRBV5-1	TRBD2	CASRLAGGLSYEQYF	TGCGCCAGCAGGCTAGCGGGAGGCCTCTCCTACGAGCAGTACTTC
.	TRBJ2-3	TRBV7-2	TRBD1	CASSLGFPGQGRDTQYF	TGTGCCAGCAGCTTAGGCTTCCCGGGACAGGGGAGGGATACGCAGTATTTT
few	TRBJ1-5	TRBV2	.	CASSTTVDSNQPQHF	TGTGCCAGCAGTACAACAGTCGATAGCAATCAGCCCCAGCATTTT
.	TRBJ2-7	TRBV9	TRBD1	CASSPRLGQGAYEQYF	TGTGCCAGCAGCCCCCGATTGGGACAGGGCGCCTACGAGCAGTACTTC
.	TRBJ2-2	TRBV7-9	.	CASSDPSAGELFF	TGTGCCAGCAGCGACCCGTCGGCCGGGGAGCTGTTTTTT
once	TRBJ1-1	TRBV27	TRBD1	CASSRTGSYTEAFF	TGTGCCAGCTCAAGGACAGGCTCCTACACTGAAGCTTTCTTT
.	TRBJ2-5	TRBV29-1	TRBD1	CSVLLGDRTPQETQYF	TGCAGCGTTCTGCTCGGGGACAGGACCCCCCAAGAGACCCAGTACTTC
.	TRBJ2-7	TRBV5-1	.	CASSPSWGEQYF	TGCGCCAGCAGCCCCTCCTGGGGCGAGCAGTACTTC
.	TRBJ2-3	TRBV7-9	TRBD2	CASSGRTSGMKDTQYF	TGTGCCAGCAGCGGCCGGACTAGCGGGATGAAAGATACGCAGTATTTT
once	TRBJ2-7	TRBV19	.	CASSVQVSSYEQYF	TGTGCCAGTAGTGTACAGGTGTCTTCCTACGAGCAGTACTTC
.	TRBJ1-4	TRBV13	.	CASSTRGVATNEKLFF	TGTGCCAGCAGCACGCGGGGGGTTGCAACTAATGAAAAACTGTTTTTT
.	TRBJ1-2	TRBV6-1	.	CASSEYGSNYGYTF	TGTGCCAGCAGTGAATATGGTTCTAACTATGGCTACACCTTC
.	TRBJ2-1	TRBV4-3	.	CASSQDRGGWLSYNEQFF	TGCGCCAGCAGCCAAGATCGAGGGGGATGGCTTTCCTACAATGAGCAGTTCTTC
once	TRBJ1-3	TRBV27	TRBD1	CASSPYRGFAGNTIYF	TGTGCCAGCAGTCCATACAGGGGGTTCGCTGGAAACACCATATATTTT
.	TRBJ1-2	TRBV28	.	CASRAGPSNYGYTF	TGTGCCAGCAGAGCCGGTCCCAGCAACTATGGCTACACCTTC
once	TRBJ2-7	TRBV28	.	CASSQDGTYEQYF	TGTGCCAGCAGTCAGGACGGAACCTACGAGCAGTACTTC
.	TRBJ2-3	TRBV4-1	TRBD2	CASSQDEHLTSGRSTDTQYF	TGCGCCAGCAGCCAAGACGAACACCTGACTAGCGGGAGATCGACAGATACGCAGTATTTT
.	TRBJ2-3	TRBV2	TRBD1	CASSGKVQGTDTQYF	TGTGCCAGCAGTGGCAAGGTACAGGGGACAGATACGCAGTATTTT
.	TRBJ1-2	TRBV11-2	.	CASSLDLNYGYTF	TGTGCCAGCAGCTTAGACCTCAACTATGGCTACACCTTC